The 21 T cell receptor beta chains reported below all come from one sample, sequenced in a study of cytomegalovirus exposure and HLA in healthy donors. Researchers ran the PCR with 60 Vbeta and 13 Jbeta primers. Produced via immunoSEQ multiplex PCR; TCRdb's table is partial and in-frame only. Of approximately 160,000 clones in the sample, over 75% are singletons; the top ten hold 5.7%. Sequences were obtained from PBMCs. The receptor set was obtained from a man aged 25 to 40 in good health and CMV-seropositive.

The V and J genes are TRBV20-1 and TRBJ1-2, with unresolved D. The germline CDR1 and CDR2 sequences are DFQATT and SNEGSKA (reference sequence). CDR3 length: 10 amino acids. Trimming took off 6 bases at V and 7 bases at J, with 9 bases between the two ends. The CDR3 is CSAPGFGYTF. CDR3 nucleotides: TGCAGTGCCCCGGGTTTTGGCTACACCTTC.

This clone occurred a few times. The V and J genes are TRBV5-1 and TRBJ1-2; no definite D call. The germline V and J ends were trimmed by 0 bases and 6 bases, with 9 bases remaining between them. The germline V gene encodes CDR1 SGHRS and CDR2 YFSETQ. The CDR3 totals 13 residues. The DNA for the CDR3 is TGCGCCAGCAGCTTGGCTATATCTGATGGCTACACCTTC. Its translation: CASSLAISDGYTF.

With respect to this clone: Compared with germline, one end of the junction differs, possibly owing to a read error. The chain recombines TRBV7-9 with TRBJ1-2; D is unresolved. Germline-derived CDR1 and CDR2 are SEHNR and FQNEAQ (reference sequence). The CDR3 is 14 residues long. In DNA, the CDR3 is TGTTCCAGCAGTTTAGGTTCGTTTGCGGCTGGCTACACCTTC. It yields the protein CSSSLGSFAAGYTF.

This clone was seen only a few times. This chain uses TRBV19 with TRBJ2-1; perhaps TRBD2 as D (5 bases). Germline CDR1 reads LNHDA; CDR2 reads SQIVND (reference sequence). Trimming left V 4 bases short and J 4 bases short, with 11 bases between. CDR3 length equals 14 residues. The CDR3 here is CASSTQSGYNEQFF. The CDR3 region has the DNA TGTGCCAGTAGTACCCAAAGCGGTTACAATGAGCAGTTCTTC.

This chain links TRBV5-5 with TRBJ1-5, with D maybe TRBD1 (5 bases). The germline V gene encodes CDR1 SGHKS and CDR2 YYEKEE (reference sequence). CDR3 length equals 13 residues. V was clipped by 2 bases and J by 4 bases, with 7 bases between them. The CDR3 DNA follows: TGTGCCAGCAGCTTTGACAGAAATCAGCCCCAGCATTTT. Its translation is CASSFDRNQPQHF.

The chain uses TRBV27 and TRBJ1-1; D possibly corresponds to TRBD1 (6 bases). Trimming took off 2 bases at V and 7 bases at J, with 8 bases between the two ends. This CDR3 contains 12 residues. Germline lookup yields CDR1 MNHEY and CDR2 SMNVEV (reference sequence). As DNA, the CDR3 is TGTGCCAGCAGTTTAGGGGGCGGTGAAGCTTTCTTT. Residues: CASSLGGGEAFF.

This clone showed up just once. The CDR3 nucleotides are TGTGCCACCAGCAGAGAGACAGCTAGCAATCAGCCCCAGCATTTT. Protein: CATSRETASNQPQHF. The V and J genes are TRBV15 and TRBJ1-5; D perhaps matches TRBD1 (5 bases). There are 15 residues in the CDR3. V was pared by 0 bases and J by 0 bases, with 6 bases between. The V gene's germline CDR1 is LNHNV and CDR2 YYDKDF (reference sequence).

The rearrangement uses TRBV5-4 and TRBJ2-1; D is perhaps TRBD1 (7 bases). This CDR3 region has 16 residues. Germline-derived CDR1 and CDR2 are SGHNT and YYREEE (reference sequence). Trimming removed 4 bases at V and 0 bases at J, with 14 bases between. For the CDR3, the DNA is TGTGCCAGCAGCCGAGGGGGCGGGGTCTCCTACAATGAGCAGTTCTTC. Encoded protein: CASSRGGGVSYNEQFF.

The gene calls are TRBV4-1 and TRBJ2-2; 7 bases map to TRBD2. V trimming: 3 bases; J trimming: 6 bases; junction bases outside the gene matches: 16. Per germline, CDR1 MGHRA and CDR2 YSYEKL. The CDR3 has 18 amino acids. The CDR3 sequence: CASSQLRTRSMSAGELFF. In DNA form, the CDR3 reads TGCGCCAGCAGCCAGCTCAGGACTAGAAGTATGAGTGCCGGGGAGCTGTTTTTT.

The V gene is TRBV4-1, the J gene TRBJ2-7; 14 bases are a match to TRBD2. J lost 3 bases, V lost 3 bases, and 10 bases had no gene match. The CDR3 spans 18 residues. CDR1 is MGHRA, CDR2 YSYEKL, per germline. This chain's CDR3 is CASSQIDLGLAGGYEQYF. The CDR3, as DNA: TGCGCCAGCAGCCAGATCGATTTAGGACTAGCGGGAGGCTACGAGCAGTACTTC.

The chain links TRBV2 to TRBJ2-3; a weak D match, TRBD1 (6 bases). CDR1 and CDR2 from the germline V gene are SNHLY and FYNNEI. CDR3 size: 14 residues. The V end lost 8 bases, the J end lost 4 bases, and 16 bases lay between the germline ends. The CDR3 sequence is CASGYPTGPDTQYF. CDR3 nucleotides: TGTGCCAGCGGCTATCCGACAGGTCCAGATACGCAGTATTTT.

V gene TRBV2 combines with J gene TRBJ2-3; D call uncertain. V lost 8 bases and J lost 1, with 10 bases in between. The germline V gene encodes CDR1 SNHLY and CDR2 FYNNEI. The CDR3 consists of 13 residues. DNA for the CDR3: TGTGCCAGCCAGTTTGGGCGCACAGATACGCAGTATTTT. Its protein product is CASQFGRTDTQYF. Full variable domain (remainder filled in from reference TRBV2 and TRBJ2-3): EPEVTQTPSHQVTQMGQEVILRCVPISNHLYFYWYRQILGQKVEFLVSFYNNEISEKSEIFDDQFSVERPDGSNFTLKIRSTKLEDSAMYFCASQFGRTDTQYFGPGTRLTVL.

The V gene is TRBV29-1, the J gene TRBJ2-7; TRBD1 aligns across 10 bases. Germline values: CDR1 SQVTM, CDR2 ANQGSEA. V was clipped by 7 bases and J by 2 bases; unmatched bases: 8. CDR3 length equals 14 residues. CDR3 in amino acids: CSAYYGTGAYEQYF. DNA of the CDR3: TGCAGCGCCTACTATGGGACAGGGGCCTACGAGCAGTACTTC.

The chain is built from TRBV5-5 and TRBJ2-7; the D is unclear. The CDR3 has 13 amino acids. From germline, CDR1 is SGHKS and CDR2 YYEKEE (reference sequence). Trimming took 4 bases from V and 3 from J, leaving 11 bases between them. The CDR3 region has the DNA TGTGCCAGCAGCCCAACCCCAGACTACGAGCAGTACTTC. It translates to CASSPTPDYEQYF.

The chain links TRBV9 to TRBJ2-2; 8 positions match TRBD1. The CDR3 contains 15 residues. J gave up 2 bases and V 1 base, and 1 base lay outside the gene matches. In germline, CDR1 is SGDLS, CDR2 YYNGEE. The CDR3 coding sequence is TGTGCCAGCAGCGTAACAGGGGGTAACACCGGGGAGCTGTTTTTT. Translated, it gives CASSVTGGNTGELFF.

This rearrangement joins TRBV7-2 to TRBJ2-5; 8 nucleotides agree with TRBD2. J was trimmed by 2 bases and V by 1 base; bases with no gene match: 9. There are 17 residues in the CDR3. Looked up from germline, CDR1 is SGHTA and CDR2 is FQGNSA. In DNA, the CDR3 is TGTGCCAGCAGCTTAGGGCCCCCCGGGGGGGGGCAAGAGACCCAGTACTTC. The encoded protein is CASSLGPPGGGQETQYF.

The J gene is TRBJ1-3, the V gene TRBV28, with 7 bases lining up with TRBD1. The CDR3 length is 16 residues. Germline V gene data show CDR1 as MDHEN and CDR2 as SYDVKM. V shed 5 bases, J shed 4 bases, and the junction held 11 bases outside the gene matches. The CDR3 here is CASSPTGLGAGNTIYF. The CDR3 nucleotides read TGTGCCAGCAGTCCGACAGGGCTCGGGGCCGGAAACACCATATATTTT.

The chain uses TRBV4-1 and TRBJ1-2, with a tentative D call TRBD1 (5 bases). This CDR3 contains 16 residues. Trimming shortened V by 4 bases and J by 5 bases, and 20 bases separated the two germline ends. Looked up from germline, CDR1 is MGHRA and CDR2 is YSYEKL. The CDR3 loop reads CASSPMAQGSRYGYTF. In DNA, the CDR3 is TGCGCCAGCAGCCCCATGGCCCAGGGCAGTAGGTATGGCTACACCTTC.

This clone was picked up one time. V usage is TRBV6-5 and J usage is TRBJ2-7; 9 bases are shared with TRBD1. Germline V CDR1 and CDR2: MNHEY, SVGAGI. The V and J ends lost 5 bases and 4 bases, in that order; junction bases with no gene match: 6. This CDR3 comprises 14 residues. The CDR3 is CASSTWDRDYEQYF. DNA for the CDR3: TGTGCCAGCAGTACCTGGGACAGGGATTACGAGCAGTACTTC.

This chain joins TRBV2 and TRBJ1-1, with 11 positions matching TRBD1. With 6 bases clipped from V and 5 bases from J, the junction kept 8 bases outside the gene matches. The germline V gene has CDR1 SNHLY and CDR2 FYNNEI. There are 15 residues in the CDR3. The CDR3 DNA reads TGTGCCAGCAGCTACGGAGGGACAGGGGGGACTGAAGCTTTCTTT. It is translated as CASSYGGTGGTEAFF.

This chain connects TRBV27 to TRBJ1-2, with D possibly matching TRBD1 (6 bases). The length of the CDR3 is 12 residues. V dropped 5 bases and J dropped 8 bases, with 12 bases sitting between them. Germline V lookup: CDR1 MNHEY, CDR2 SMNVEV (reference sequence). The CDR3 spells CASSTYRDGYTF. CDR3 coding DNA: TGTGCCAGCAGTACCTACAGGGACGGCTACACCTTC.